These 12 T cell receptor beta chains were all obtained from the same sample, sequenced in a study of T cells after yellow fever vaccination. TCRdb analysed the 5' RACE reads with MiXCR anew, one entry per CDR3 protein. This sample yields 300,000 to 400,000 distinct CDR3 sequences, of which about 6% are seen a single time; 15% belongs to the top ten. The sequenced sample was PBMCs, obtained 5 days after the yellow fever booster vaccination. Receptors originate from a man aged 25 to 40 who received the YFV17D yellow fever vaccine.

This clonotype has more than one count but fewer than ten. The chain is built from TRBV19 and TRBJ2-1, with TRBD2 matching 9 bases. This CDR3 spans 18 amino acids. V lost 6 bases and J lost 2; bases outside the gene matches: 14. Germline lookup yields CDR1 LNHDA and CDR2 SQIVND (reference sequence). The CDR3 DNA reads TGTGCCAGTAGCCCCGAAGGGGTTAGCGGGAGTACCTACAATGAGCAGTTCTTC. Protein: CASSPEGVSGSTYNEQFF. The full variable domain, completed using reference TRBV19 and TRBJ2-1, is DGGITQSPKYLFRKEGQNVTLSCEQNLNHDAMYWYRQDPGQGLRLIYYSQIVNDFQKGDIAEGYSVSREKKESFPLTVTSAQKNPTAFYLCASSPEGVSGSTYNEQFFGPGTRLTVL.

V usage is TRBV9 and J usage is TRBJ2-7, with 8 bases identical to TRBD2. Germline assignment: CDR1 SGDLS and CDR2 YYNGEE. The ends lost 2 bases at V and 3 bases at J; junction bases unmatched: 1. This CDR3 comprises 13 residues. The CDR3 sequence is CASSVSGNYEQYF. CDR3 sequence (DNA): TGTGCCAGCAGCGTTAGCGGGAACTACGAGCAGTACTTC.

About this clonotype itself: A read error may be the cause here, since a much bigger clone is one base away. The rearrangement joins TRBV5-1 to TRBJ2-5, with TRBD2 as a possible D gene (5 bases). Germline CDR1 reads SGHRS; CDR2 reads YFSETQ. V was cut by 4 bases and J by 5 bases, with 18 bases left in between. The CDR3 sequence is 15 residues long. CDR3 amino acids: CASSVFGVGRETQYF. For the CDR3, the DNA is TGCGCCAGCAGCGTGTTCGGGGTAGGACGGGAGACCCAGTACTTC.

The chain has TRBV6-6 and TRBJ1-1; D may be TRBD1 (5 bases). Germline V gene data show CDR1 as MNHNY and CDR2 as SVGAGI (reference sequence). CDR3 length equals 12 residues. V was pared by 1 base and J by 11 bases, with 11 bases between. CDR3 coding DNA: TGTGCCAGCAGTTACTTACAGGAGGCCGCTTTCTTT. It is translated as CASSYLQEAAFF.

There are many counts of this clonotype. The chain carries TRBV20-1 and TRBJ2-3; D ambiguous. The length of the CDR3 is 13 residues. The germline V gene has CDR1 DFQATT and CDR2 SNEGSKA (reference sequence). V shed 2 bases and J shed 6 bases, with 12 bases lying between them. The CDR3 sequence: CSARPRPADTQYF. In DNA form, the CDR3 reads TGCAGTGCTAGACCCCGCCCAGCGGATACGCAGTATTTT.

V gene TRBV27 combines with J gene TRBJ2-1; TRBD2 matches at 9 bases. Trimming at V came to 2 bases and at J to 8 bases, leaving 7 bases not matched to a gene. The CDR3 is made up of 15 amino acids. Germline CDR1 MNHEY, CDR2 SMNVEV (reference sequence). Written as DNA, the CDR3 is TGTGCCAGCAGTTTAAGGCCTAGCGGGACCTATGAGCAGTTCTTC. This encodes CASSLRPSGTYEQFF.

This clonotype has just a few counts. This sequence joins TRBV14 and TRBJ2-3, with 9 bases that match TRBD1. This CDR3 is built from 16 residues. Germline trimming cut 6 bases from V and 6 bases from J; bases unmatched to any gene: 13. Germline assignment: CDR1 SGHDN and CDR2 FVKESK. The CDR3 is CASSRTGTGLLDTQYF. CDR3 bases: TGTGCCAGCAGTCGAACCGGGACAGGGTTGCTGGATACGCAGTATTTT.

This clonotype has at least ten counts. The CDR3 loop reads CASSFGNTNQPQHF. In DNA form, the CDR3 reads TGTGCCAGCAGCTTCGGGAATACCAATCAGCCCCAGCATTTT. V is TRBV7-2 and J is TRBJ1-5, with no clear D. Trimming took 3 bases from V and 3 from J, leaving 9 bases between them. Germline CDR1 is SGHTA and CDR2 is FQGNSA. The CDR3 runs 14 residues.

This clonotype was found a few times. The CDR3 DNA reads as TGTGCCAGCTCACCGGCCGGGGGCGGAAGTAACACCATATATTTT. The encoded protein is CASSPAGGGSNTIYF. This chain links TRBV18 with TRBJ1-3, with D tentatively TRBD1 (6 bases). The germline gives CDR1 KGHSH, CDR2 LQKENI. The V end was cut by 3 bases, the J end by 7 bases, with 16 bases between. The CDR3 is 15 residues long.

This clonotype has a count of ten or more. The chain combines TRBV5-1 with TRBJ2-2, with 7 bases lining up with TRBD1. The CDR3 length is 16 residues. The V gene end was trimmed by 3 bases and the J gene end by 0 bases; junction bases not matched to a gene: 5. Germline assignment: CDR1 SGHRS and CDR2 YFSETQ. CDR3 bases: TGCGCCAGCAGCTCCTCCGGGACAGCGAACACCGGGGAGCTGTTTTTT. It is translated as CASSSSGTANTGELFF.

The J gene is TRBJ2-3, the V gene TRBV9, with 8 nucleotides matching TRBD1. Germline CDR1 SGDLS, CDR2 YYNGEE. The J segment lost 2 bases and the V segment lost 3 bases, leaving 8 bases of the junction unmatched. The CDR3 totals 16 residues. The CDR3, as DNA: TGTGCCAGCAGCGGACACGGACAGGGCACCACAGATACGCAGTATTTT. The encoded protein is CASSGHGQGTTDTQYF.

This clonotype was seen at least ten times. This chain connects TRBV12-3 or TRBV12-4 to TRBJ2-7, with a weak D call TRBD2 (6 bases). This CDR3 is 14 amino acids long. Trimming took 1 base from V and 0 from J, leaving 7 bases between them. DNA for the CDR3: TGTGCCAGCAGTTTAGGGGACTTCTCCTACGAGCAGTACTTC. Its translation is CASSLGDFSYEQYF.